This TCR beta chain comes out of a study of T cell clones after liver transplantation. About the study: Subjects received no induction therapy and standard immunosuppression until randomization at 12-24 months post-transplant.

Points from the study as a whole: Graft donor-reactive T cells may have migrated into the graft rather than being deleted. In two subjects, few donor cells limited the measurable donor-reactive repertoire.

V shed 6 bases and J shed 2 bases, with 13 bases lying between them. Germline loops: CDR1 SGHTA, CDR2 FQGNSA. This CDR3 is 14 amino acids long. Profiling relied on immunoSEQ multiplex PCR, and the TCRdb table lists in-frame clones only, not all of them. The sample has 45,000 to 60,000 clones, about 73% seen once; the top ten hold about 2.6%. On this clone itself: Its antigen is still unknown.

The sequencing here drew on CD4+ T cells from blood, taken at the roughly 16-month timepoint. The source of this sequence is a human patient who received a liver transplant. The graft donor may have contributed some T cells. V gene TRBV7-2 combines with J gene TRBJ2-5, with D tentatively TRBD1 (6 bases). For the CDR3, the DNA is TGTGCCAGCAGTCCGGACAGAAGTCAAGAGACCCAGTACTTC. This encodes CASSPDRSQETQYF.